Following are 22 T cell receptor beta chains from one sample sequenced in a study of post-analysis software for immune sequencing data. Overall study findings and caveats: Higher frequency in patients than in controls was seen for five TRBV segments, with TRBV5-6, TRBV5-1 and TRBV20-1 among them.

No antigen has been identified for these receptors. Each TCR beta cDNA library carried unique molecular identifiers. One entry per CDR3 protein results from TCRdb running MiXCR on the PCR reads. The sample consists of about 560,000 distinct CDR3 sequences, 40% to 50% of them appearing once. The sample was blood. The receptors here all came from a girl aged 10-17 years with multiple sclerosis.

The rearrangement uses TRBV4-1 and TRBJ1-1; possible D gene TRBD1, 6 bases. CDR1 is MGHRA, CDR2 YSYEKL, per germline. V was cut by 4 bases and J by 4 bases, with 22 bases left in between. The CDR3 loop spans 17 amino acids. Here the CDR3 reads CASSLPMTGQMGTEAFF. Written as DNA, the CDR3 is TGCGCCAGCAGCCTTCCAATGACAGGCCAAATGGGCACTGAAGCTTTCTTT.

A few counts support this clonotype. This chain joins TRBV7-2 and TRBJ2-7, with D hard to call. The V end lost 0 bases, the J end lost 0 bases, and 9 bases lay between the germline ends. The CDR3 length is 15 residues. CDR1 is SGHTA and CDR2 is FQGNSA in the germline V gene. The CDR3 here is CASSLAQSGSYEQYF. DNA for the CDR3: TGTGCCAGCAGCTTAGCTCAGAGTGGCTCCTACGAGCAGTACTTC.

The rearrangement joins TRBV7-3 to TRBJ2-1; 14 bases are a match to TRBD2. Germline V gives CDR1 SGHTA, CDR2 FQGTGA. The CDR3 is made up of 15 amino acids. V shed 5 bases and J 8 bases; nucleotides not matched to a gene: 5. The chain's CDR3 is CASSQGLAGEDEQFF. CDR3 sequence (DNA): TGTGCCAGCAGCCAGGGACTAGCGGGGGAGGATGAGCAGTTCTTC.

This clonotype came up once. This chain links TRBV7-2 with TRBJ2-1, with TRBD2 as a possible D gene (5 bases). There are 15 residues in the CDR3. V was cut by 6 bases and J by 0 bases, with 12 bases left in between. From germline, CDR1 is SGHTA and CDR2 FQGNSA. DNA of the CDR3: TGTGCCAGCAGACCAGGACGGGGCTCCTACAATGAGCAGTTCTTC. It specifies CASRPGRGSYNEQFF.

The V and J genes are TRBV5-1 and TRBJ2-1; no definite D call. The CDR3 is 12 residues long. From germline, CDR1 is SGHRS and CDR2 YFSETQ. Between the trimmed V and J ends, which lost 4 bases and 9 bases, there was a span of 11 bases. The CDR3, as DNA: TGCGCCAGCAGCGCTGGAGCCCGTGAGCAGTTCTTC. It is translated as CASSAGAREQFF.

The rearrangement uses TRBV27 and TRBJ1-1, with no clear D. CDR1 and CDR2 from the germline V gene are MNHEY and SMNVEV (reference sequence). The CDR3 is made up of 13 amino acids. V gave up 11 bases and J gave up 2 bases, with 15 bases separating them. The DNA of the CDR3 is TGTGCCGTACAACGGAGAGAAAACACTGAAGCTTTCTTT. Amino acid sequence: CAVQRRENTEAFF.

The rearrangement uses TRBV7-9 and TRBJ1-2; D remains unclear. Germline V gene data show CDR1 as SEHNR and CDR2 as FQNEAQ (reference sequence). The CDR3 runs to 14 residues. The V and J ends lost 5 bases and 6 bases respectively, with 16 bases between them. The CDR3 nucleotides read TGTGCCAGCAGCCCGAGGGCTGATTTCCATGGCTACACCTTC. It encodes CASSPRADFHGYTF.

The chain recombines TRBV12-3 or TRBV12-4 with TRBJ2-4, with D maybe TRBD1 (5 bases). Between the trimmed V and J ends, which lost 8 bases and 8 bases, there was a span of 13 bases. This CDR3 is 12 amino acids long. The CDR3 loop reads CASQGSIDIQYF. The CDR3 region has the DNA TGTGCCAGCCAGGGCAGTATAGACATTCAGTACTTC.

This clonotype occurred a few times. This chain joins TRBV12-3 or TRBV12-4 and TRBJ1-2, with 9 bases aligning to TRBD1. The CDR3 is made up of 19 amino acids. Germline trimming cut 5 bases from V and 4 bases from J; bases unmatched to any gene: 20. The CDR3 nucleotides read TGTGCCAGCAGTCCTTATTCCCAATCACGGACAGGGGACCTCTATGGCTACACCTTC. It is translated as CASSPYSQSRTGDLYGYTF.

This clonotype came up a few times. J is TRBJ1-4 and V is TRBV12-3 or TRBV12-4, with D perhaps TRBD1 (6 bases). V dropped 1 base and J dropped 8 bases, with 14 bases sitting between them. This CDR3 region has 15 residues. The CDR3: CASSLVRGGGEKLFF. The CDR3 DNA reads as TGTGCCAGCAGTTTAGTTCGAGGGGGTGGCGAAAAACTGTTTTTT.

V is TRBV29-1 and J is TRBJ2-7, with 14 bases aligning to TRBD2. The CDR3 sequence is 15 residues long. Germline V gives CDR1 SQVTM, CDR2 ANQGSEA. Trimming took 2 bases from V and 10 from J; bases not matched to a gene: 10. This CDR3 reads CSVERGLAGVGAQYF. For the CDR3, the DNA is TGCAGCGTTGAACGGGGACTAGCGGGAGTTGGGGCCCAGTACTTC.

This chain uses TRBV4-1 with TRBJ2-1; 12 bases fit TRBD2. The CDR3 contains 18 residues. CDR1 and CDR2 (germline): MGHRA, YSYEKL. V dropped 4 bases and J dropped 0; count of bases not matched to a gene: 7. CDR3 bases: TGCGCCAGCAGCCGCTTTGAGACTAGCGGGAGCTCCTACAATGAGCAGTTCTTC. Its protein product is CASSRFETSGSSYNEQFF.

This chain uses TRBV29-1 with TRBJ1-5; 9 bases agree with TRBD1. Germline values: CDR1 SQVTM, CDR2 ANQGSEA. This CDR3 is 14 amino acids long. Germline trimming cut 5 bases from V and 4 bases from J; bases unmatched to any gene: 6. The CDR3 DNA reads TGCAGCGTTAGGGGGACAGGGCAAAATCAGCCCCAGCATTTT. It yields the protein CSVRGTGQNQPQHF.

This clonotype was counted only a few times. The chain employs TRBV12-3 or TRBV12-4 and TRBJ1-2; D ambiguous. The V end lost 3 bases, the J end lost 4 bases, and 3 bases lay between the germline ends. The CDR3 sequence is 11 residues long. For the CDR3, the DNA is TGTGCCAGCAGTTTTAGCTATGGCTACACCTTC. As protein: CASSFSYGYTF.

The chain has TRBV28 and TRBJ2-3; no firm D call. Germline loops: CDR1 MDHEN, CDR2 SYDVKM. The length of the CDR3 is 12 residues. V lost 2 bases, J lost 5 bases, and 5 bases lay in between. DNA for the CDR3: TGTGCCAGCAGTTTAATAAGAGATACGCAGTATTTT. Translation gives CASSLIRDTQYF.

The rearrangement uses TRBV5-1 and TRBJ1-2, with D possibly matching TRBD1 (6 bases). CDR1 is SGHRS and CDR2 is YFSETQ in the germline V gene. The CDR3 contains 12 residues. The ends were cut back, 2 bases at V and 6 bases at J, with 8 bases in the middle. CDR3 DNA sequence: TGCGCCAGCAGCTTTAACAGGGATGGCTACACCTTC. It translates to CASSFNRDGYTF.

V and J are TRBV20-1 and TRBJ2-1; 14 bases map to TRBD2. CDR3 size: 15 residues. Germline V gives CDR1 DFQATT, CDR2 SNEGSKA (reference sequence). Unmatched junction bases numbered 10, after V lost 5 bases and J lost 10 bases. The DNA for the CDR3 is TGCAGTGCTGGGGGACTAGCGGGAGTCTTGAGGGAGCAGTTCTTC. Protein product: CSAGGLAGVLREQFF.

This clonotype was observed a handful of times. The chain links TRBV25-1 to TRBJ1-1; TRBD1 is a possible D gene (5 bases). The CDR3 sequence is 14 residues long. CDR1 is MGHDK and CDR2 is SYGVNS in the germline V gene. V lost 4 bases and J 7 bases, leaving 16 bases between the germline ends. The CDR3 DNA is TGTGCCAGCAGTGTCACATCGGGGAGGGGTGAAGCTTTCTTT. Translating gives CASSVTSGRGEAFF.

This clonotype was recorded at least ten times. This chain uses TRBV4-1 with TRBJ2-1, with D maybe TRBD2 (5 bases). The CDR3 length is 12 residues. From germline, CDR1 is MGHRA and CDR2 YSYEKL. V lost 3 bases and J lost 10, with 10 bases in between. CDR3 protein: CASSHFTGEQFF. DNA for the CDR3: TGCGCCAGCAGCCACTTTACGGGGGAGCAGTTCTTC.

V and J are TRBV20-1 and TRBJ1-5; TRBD1 is a possible D gene (5 bases). Trimming stripped 0 bases from V and 4 bases from J, with 10 bases between. The CDR3 runs to 14 residues. Germline lookup yields CDR1 DFQATT and CDR2 SNEGSKA (reference sequence). CDR3 sequence (DNA): TGCAGTGCTAGAGATTATGGGGGTAATCAGCCCCAGCATTTT. Translation gives CSARDYGGNQPQHF.

V and J are TRBV29-1 and TRBJ2-5; unclear D gene. This CDR3 comprises 14 residues. The germline gives CDR1 SQVTM, CDR2 ANQGSEA. V lost 0 bases, J lost 3 bases, and 11 bases lay in between. The CDR3 region is CSVEDLGREETQYF. DNA for the CDR3: TGCAGCGTTGAAGATCTGGGTAGGGAAGAGACCCAGTACTTC.

This rearrangement joins TRBV7-2 to TRBJ2-5; D is tentatively TRBD1 or TRBD2 (5 bases each). The last part of the DNA fits TRBJ2-7 better; the J call may be wrong. This CDR3 is 14 amino acids long. The V gene's germline CDR1 is SGHTA and CDR2 FQGNSA. CDR3 nucleotide sequence: TGTGCCAGCAGCTCCTCCGGGACCTTTTACGAGCAGTACTTC. This translates into CASSSSGTFYEQYF.